These T cell receptor beta chains were read from a single sample in a study of pediatric ulcerative colitis. The data were produced by immunoSEQ multiplex PCR, yet TCRdb's version contains in-frame clones alone and is incomplete. The sample carries about 1,400 clones, 75% to 90% recorded once. Source material: blood. These receptors all come from a boy between 10 and 17 years old with severe ulcerative colitis. Both conserved end residues are part of each CDR3. A D gene is named only where the DNA matches it firmly. Not every row has a clone size; where given, it reads once, few, many or a size class.

NA | TRBD1 | TRBJ1-5 | TRBV7-8 | TGTGCCAGCAGCTTATCAGGGACAGCCAGCACCGAGCCCCAGCATTTT | CASSLSGTASTEPQHF
NA | NA | TRBJ2-2 | TRBV29-1 | TGCAGCGTTGTTTCGGGGGACGGGGAGCTGTTTTTT | CSVVSGDGELFF
NA | NA | TRBJ2-5 | TRBV9 | TGTGCCAGCAGCGTCCTAGGAGACGGTCAAGAGACCCAGTACTTC | CASSVLGDGQETQYF
NA | TRBD1 | TRBJ2-7 | TRBV5-1 | TGCGCCAGCAGCATGGCCGGGACAGACTCCTACGAGCAGTACTTC | CASSMAGTDSYEQYF
NA | TRBD1 | TRBJ1-5 | TRBV6-5 | TGTGCCAGCAGTTGGGACAGAAATCAGCCCCAGCATTTT | CASSWDRNQPQHF
NA | TRBD1 | TRBJ2-1 | TRBV5-1 | TGCGCCAGCAGCTTTCCTCCGGGACAGGGGGGGAGGAACTCCTACAATGAGCAGTTCTTC | CASSFPPGQGGRNSYNEQFF
NA | NA | TRBJ1-1 | TRBV7-8 | TGTGCCAGCAGACACCCGAACACTGAAGCTTTCTTT | CASRHPNTEAFF
NA | TRBD1 | TRBJ2-3 | TRBV15 | TGTGCCACCAGCAGAGAGACAGGGGGCCCAGATACGCAGTATTTT | CATSRETGGPDTQYF
NA | NA | TRBJ1-6 | TRBV7-9 | TGTGCCAGCAGCTTTAAGGAATCCTATAATTCACCCCTCCACTTT | CASSFKESYNSPLHF
NA | TRBD1 | TRBJ2-1 | TRBV10-2 | TGCGCCAGCAGTGTCGGGACAGGCCCTCGGGGGGAGCAGTTCTTC | CASSVGTGPRGEQFF
NA | NA | TRBJ1-1 | TRBV6-6 | TGTGCCAGCAGTTACCTAGGGGGGCCAACAGAAACTGAAGCTTTCTTT | CASSYLGGPTETEAFF
NA | NA | TRBJ2-5 | TRBV5-6 | TGTGCCAGCACCGACAGCCAAGAGACCCAGTACTTC | CASTDSQETQYF
NA | NA | TRBJ2-3 | TRBV5-3 | TGTGCCAGAAGCTTCGACCTAGCGAGGGCAGATACGCAGTATTTT | CARSFDLARADTQYF
NA | TRBD1 | TRBJ2-1 | TRBV14 | TGTGCCAGCAGCCAAGGGAGGACAGGGGGCGCAGGGTTGCCCTACAATGAGCAGTTCTTC | CASSQGRTGGAGLPYNEQFF
NA | NA | TRBJ2-5 | TRBV30 | TGTGCCTGGAGTGGCGGGTTTCAAGAGACCCAGTACTTC | CAWSGGFQETQYF
once | NA | TRBJ2-2 | TRBV30 | TGTGCCTGGAACCTACAGGGTCCCGGGGAGCTGTTTTTT | CAWNLQGPGELFF
NA | NA | TRBJ1-2 | TRBV29-1 | TGCAGCGTTGAAGAGGCCAGGGGAGGCTACACCTTC | CSVEEARGGYTF
few | NA | TRBJ1-1 | TRBV19 | TGTGCCAGTAGTATAGGACGGCTGAACACTGAAGCTTTCTTT | CASSIGRLNTEAFF
NA | TRBD2 | TRBJ2-5 | TRBV5-4 | TGTGCCAGCACCCGCGGGGGGGCCCAAGAGACCCAGTACTTC | CASTRGGAQETQYF
NA | NA | TRBJ1-2 | TRBV6-5 | TGTGCCAGCAGCCAAACAGGGTACGGCTACACCTTC | CASSQTGYGYTF
NA | NA | TRBJ1-5 | TRBV7-8 | TGTGCCAGCAGCTTAGGAGGCGGGGGCGCTTCCAATCAGCCCCAGCATTTT | CASSLGGGGASNQPQHF
NA | NA | TRBJ1-2 | TRBV14 | TGTGCCAGCAGCCAAGTGGGGCGAGGCTACACCTTC | CASSQVGRGYTF
NA | NA | TRBJ2-4 | TRBV30 | TGTGCCTGGAGGAGCGGCGGAACAATAGCCAAAAACATTCAGTACTTC | CAWRSGGTIAKNIQYF
once | NA | TRBJ2-3 | TRBV5-1 | TGCGCCAGCAGCTTGGACCCCCCTCGGCGGGAATGGACAGATACGCAGTATTTT | CASSLDPPRREWTDTQYF
NA | NA | TRBJ1-2 | TRBV16 | TGTGCCAGCAGCCATGATTTCGTTAGAAAGACCTATGGCTACACCTTC | CASSHDFVRKTYGYTF
NA | NA | TRBJ1-4 | TRBV10-2 | TGCGCCAGCAGTGAAGGGGTGGGGACTACTAATGAAAAACTGTTTTTT | CASSEGVGTTNEKLFF
NA | NA | TRBJ2-7 | TRBV4-1 | TGCGCCAGCAGCCCAGGGCAACCACGGGGCAACGAGCAGTACTTC | CASSPGQPRGNEQYF
NA | TRBD1 | TRBJ1-1 | TRBV30 | TGTGCCTGGAGTGTATATACAGGGACAGGCACTGAAGCTTTCTTT | CAWSVYTGTGTEAFF
NA | TRBD1 | TRBJ2-1 | TRBV6-6 | TGTGCCAGCAGCGAACAGGGGGCGAGTAATGAGCAGTTCTTC | CASSEQGASNEQFF
NA | NA | TRBJ1-6 | TRBV11-2 | TGTGCCAGCAGCGCCGCGTTTGACGGGAGCTCCTATAATTCACCCCTCCACTTT | CASSAAFDGSSYNSPLHF
once | NA | TRBJ1-2 | TRBV30 | TGTGCCACCGATAGAGGGGGGGCCGGCTACACCTTC | CATDRGGAGYTF
NA | TRBD1 | TRBJ2-7 | TRBV5-1 | TGCGCCAGCAGCGGGGACAGGGCCAACGAGCAGTACTTC | CASSGDRANEQYF
NA | NA | TRBJ2-4 | TRBV21-1 | TGTGCCAGCGCTTCGGGACTCCCTTCAAAAAACATTCAGTACTTC | CASASGLPSKNIQYF
NA | NA | TRBJ1-1 | TRBV11-2 | TGTGCCAGCAGCTCCCAAATGAACACTGAAGCTTTCTTT | CASSSQMNTEAFF
NA | NA | TRBJ1-5 | TRBV5-1 | TGCGCCAGCAGCTTAGACTTGGATCAGCCCCAGCATTTT | CASSLDLDQPQHF
few | NA | TRBJ1-6 | TRBV5-4 | TGTGCCAGCACCATACAGGAGGGGAATTCACCCCTCCACTTT | CASTIQEGNSPLHF
NA | NA | TRBJ2-3 | TRBV2 | TGTGCCAGCATGGGGACGGGTAGGCAGGTGCAGTATTTT | CASMGTGRQVQYF
few | NA | TRBJ1-2 | TRBV27 | TGTGCCAGCACCTCATCCGGACAAGTTAACTATGGCTACACCTTC | CASTSSGQVNYGYTF
NA | NA | TRBJ1-4 | TRBV6-5 | TGTGCCAGCAGTTACTCGTACCTCCGGACTGAAAAACTGTTTTTT | CASSYSYLRTEKLFF
NA | NA | TRBJ1-3 | TRBV5-1 | TGCGCCAGCAGCATGGACAGCAGCTCTGGAAACACCATATATTTT | CASSMDSSSGNTIYF
NA | NA | TRBJ2-7 | TRBV5-1 | TGCGCCAGCAGCCCAACCGAAGGCTACGAGCAGTACTTC | CASSPTEGYEQYF
NA | NA | TRBJ1-5 | TRBV27 | TGTGCCAGCAGTTTAGGGAGCTATCAGCCCCAGCATTTT | CASSLGSYQPQHF
NA | TRBD1 | TRBJ1-2 | TRBV5-6 | TGTGCCAGCAGCTTCATCTGGGGACAGGGGGCCAATGGCTACACCTTC | CASSFIWGQGANGYTF
NA | NA | TRBJ2-7 | TRBV5-1 | TGCGCCAGCAGCTTGCGAGGTCCTTTAGGCGACGAGCAGTACTTC | CASSLRGPLGDEQYF
few | NA | TRBJ1-2 | TRBV4-3 | TGCGCCAGCAGCCAAGATCAAAGGGTCGACTATGGCTACACCTTC | CASSQDQRVDYGYTF
NA | TRBD1 | TRBJ1-4 | TRBV6-4 | TGTGCCAGCAGTGAGGGGACAGGGAATGAAAAACTGTTTTTT | CASSEGTGNEKLFF
NA | NA | TRBJ2-3 | TRBV19 | TGTGCCAGTAGTATAACCAGCAGCTTCACAGATACGCAGTATTTT | CASSITSSFTDTQYF
few | NA | TRBJ1-6 | TRBV6-1 | TGTGCCAGCAGTGACAGGGCAGGATCACCCCTCCACTTT | CASSDRAGSPLHF